The clone carrying this TCR beta chain was recorded at least ten times. The CDR3 is 13 amino acids. The germline CDR1 and CDR2 sequences are SGHDN and FVKESK. The V segment lost 2 bases and the J segment 7 bases; nucleotides outside the gene matches: 4. This sample is drawn from a study of T cells of healthy individuals. In TCRdb, the 5' RACE reads were re-called with MiXCR into one record per CDR3 protein. The table has around 98,000 distinct CDR3 sequences, 17% seen once. The V gene is TRBV14, the J gene TRBJ1-2, with 7 nucleotides matching TRBD1. This clonotype originated in a human donor in good health. The CDR3 is CASSQKGGRGYTF. CDR3 sequence (DNA): TGTGCCAGCAGCCAAAAAGGGGGCCGTGGCTACACCTTC.